One and the same sample provided the 26 T cell receptor beta chains below, sequenced in a study of human T cells and chemical hapten exposure. The sample's time point: pre-sensitization, week 0. The sample's treatment: therapeutic diphenylcyclopropenone sensitization with weekly scalp DPC. Each CDR3 protein gets one entry after TCRdb re-called the RACE reads with MiXCR. The profile shows over 70,000 distinct CDR3 sequences, approximately 14% of them singletons. This specimen consisted of whole blood, obtained in connection with sensitization to the hapten diphenylcyclopropenone (DPC). These receptor sequences come from a woman between 50 and 59 years old with alopecia areata. Some clones in this sample may be carry-over from other donors' samples.

This clonotype was picked up many times. This sequence joins TRBV7-2 and TRBJ2-2; weak D call: TRBD1 (5 bases). The ends were cut back, 1 base at V and 4 bases at J, with 7 bases in the middle. Per germline, CDR1 SGHTA and CDR2 FQGNSA. CDR3 length: 14 residues. CDR3 coding DNA: TGTGCCAGCAGCTTAGGGGGCAGCACCGGGGAGCTGTTTTTT. Its translation: CASSLGGSTGELFF.

The genes are TRBV11-2 and TRBJ2-7; D unresolved. V lost 1 base, J lost 1 base, and 8 bases lay in between. CDR3 size: 14 residues. Germline loops: CDR1 SGHAT, CDR2 FQNNGV. DNA of the CDR3: TGTGCCAGCAGCTTAGCCCGGCCTTCCTACGAGCAGTACTTC. It yields the protein CASSLARPSYEQYF. Complete variable domain (other parts from reference TRBV11-2 and TRBJ2-7): EAGVAQSPRYKIIEKRQSVAFWCNPISGHATLYWYQQILGQGPKLLIQFQNNGVVDDSQLPKDRFSAERLKGVDSTLKIQPAKLEDSAVYLCASSLARPSYEQYFGPGTRLTVT.

The chain couples TRBV5-6 to TRBJ1-1, with D possibly being TRBD1 (5 bases). CDR1 SGHDT and CDR2 YYEEEE come from the germline V gene. This CDR3 has 16 amino acids. The V end lost 0 bases, the J end lost 0 bases, and 12 bases lay between the germline ends. DNA of the CDR3: TGTGCCAGCAGCTTGGCAGGGTTCGGGATGAACACTGAAGCTTTCTTT. Translating gives CASSLAGFGMNTEAFF.

This clonotype was seen repeatedly, ten times or more. The rearrangement links TRBV6-4 to TRBJ1-1; D gene ambiguous. Germline-derived CDR1 and CDR2 are MRHNA and SNTAGT. Trimming removed 6 bases from V and 1 base from J, with 9 bases in between. This CDR3 is built from 13 residues. The CDR3 DNA reads as TGTGCCAGCAGCGCGACGGGGAACACTGAAGCTTTCTTT. Protein sequence: CASSATGNTEAFF.

This clonotype was picked up a small number of times. The chain links TRBV7-2 to TRBJ2-3; 12 nucleotides agree with TRBD2. Germline CDR1 reads SGHTA; CDR2 reads FQGNSA. The trim removed 4 bases at V and 5 bases at J, leaving 13 bases unmatched. The CDR3 has 18 amino acids. CDR3 bases: TGTGCCAGCAGCTCCGGACCGTCTAGCGGGAGGGCAATAGATACGCAGTATTTT. It codes for CASSSGPSSGRAIDTQYF.

This clonotype was recorded a few times. The gene calls are TRBV21-1 and TRBJ2-7; the table names TRBD1, a call not compared with the DNA. TRBV21-1 is termed a pseudogene. The CDR3 is made up of 14 amino acids. In DNA, the CDR3 is TGTGCCAGCAGCCCTCGACAGGGGGACTACGAGCAGTACTTC. Its protein is CASSPRQGDYEQYF.

The sample holds a few counts of this clonotype. The CDR3 here is CASSSVNTEAFF. The CDR3 DNA sequence: TGTGCCAGCAGCTCAGTGAACACTGAAGCTTTCTTT. V is TRBV5-5 and J is TRBJ1-1; D is unclear. Trimming took off 3 bases at V and 0 bases at J, with 3 bases between the two ends. CDR1 and CDR2 from the germline V gene are SGHKS and YYEKEE (reference sequence). The CDR3 sequence is 12 residues long. Full variable domain (remainder filled in from reference TRBV5-5 and TRBJ1-1): DAGVTQSPTHLIKTRGQQVTLRCSPISGHKSVSWYQQVLGQGPQFIFQYYEKEERGRGNFPDRFSARQFPNYSSELNVNALLLGDSALYLCASSSVNTEAFFGQGTRLTVV.

The chain joins TRBV29-1 to TRBJ2-4, with TRBD1 identical over 8 bases. The germline V gene encodes CDR1 SQVTM and CDR2 ANQGSEA. V trimming: 7 bases; J trimming: 6 bases; junction bases outside the gene matches: 8. The CDR3 loop spans 13 amino acids. Written as DNA, the CDR3 is TGCAGCGCCTTGACAGGGGTAGGAAACATTCAGTACTTC. Translating gives CSALTGVGNIQYF.

This clonotype was seen only a few times. This sequence joins TRBV28 and TRBJ2-2; D remains unclear. The CDR3 covers 13 residues. Germline CDR1 is MDHEN and CDR2 is SYDVKM. V was cut by 7 bases and J by 3 bases, with 9 bases left in between. The CDR3 region is CASKTQDTGELFF. CDR3 nucleotide sequence: TGTGCCAGCAAAACGCAAGACACCGGGGAGCTGTTTTTT.

The chain carries TRBV6-1 and TRBJ1-2, with D unresolved. The CDR3 has 13 amino acids. V lost 3 bases, J lost 3 bases, and 8 bases lay in between. Germline V CDR1 and CDR2: MNHNS, SASEGT. In DNA, the CDR3 is TGTGCCAGCAGTGATTTTTCACACTATGGCTACACCTTC. Translating gives CASSDFSHYGYTF.

The chain has TRBV7-2 and TRBJ2-3; D is possibly TRBD2 (5 bases). V lost 2 bases and J lost 2, with 8 bases in between. The CDR3 totals 14 residues. CDR1 and CDR2 (germline): SGHTA, FQGNSA. The CDR3 protein is CASSLSGYTDTQYF. In DNA, the CDR3 is TGTGCCAGCAGCTTAAGCGGATACACAGATACGCAGTATTTT. The complete variable domain, with remaining parts taken from reference TRBV7-2 and TRBJ2-3, reads GAGVSQSPSNKVTEKGKDVELRCDPISGHTALYWYRQSLGQGLEFLIYFQGNSAPDKSGLPSDRFSAERTGGSVSTLTIQRTQQEDSAVYLCASSLSGYTDTQYFGPGTRLTVL.

This chain links TRBV10-3 with TRBJ2-3; 11 bases line up with TRBD1. CDR3 length equals 16 residues. J lost 2 bases, V lost 4 bases, and 5 bases had no gene match. Germline V gene sequence: CDR1 ENHRY, CDR2 SYGVKD. The CDR3 is CAISAGTGGNTDTQYF. The CDR3 coding sequence is TGTGCCATCAGTGCTGGGACAGGGGGTAACACAGATACGCAGTATTTT.

V and J are TRBV5-1 and TRBJ2-2; 8 nucleotides agree with TRBD1. J was trimmed by 2 bases and V by 0 bases; bases with no gene match: 6. CDR1 is SGHRS and CDR2 is YFSETQ in the germline V gene. This CDR3 has 17 residues. CDR3 sequence (DNA): TGCGCCAGCAGCTTGGAAGGACAGGGTGGTAACACCGGGGAGCTGTTTTTT. Translated: CASSLEGQGGNTGELFF.

The chain uses TRBV27 and TRBJ2-7, with D perhaps being TRBD1 or TRBD2 (5 bases each). Trimming left V 1 base short and J 0 bases short, with 16 bases between. This CDR3 contains 17 residues. CDR1 MNHEY and CDR2 SMNVEV come from the germline V gene (reference sequence). The CDR3 sequence: CASSLFPPRDPSYEQYF. The CDR3 DNA reads TGTGCCAGCAGTTTATTCCCCCCCCGGGACCCCTCCTACGAGCAGTACTTC.

This clonotype has only a few counts. This chain links TRBV5-6 with TRBJ1-5; D perhaps matches TRBD1 (5 bases). The CDR3 is 15 residues long. Per the germline V gene, CDR1 is SGHDT and CDR2 is YYEEEE. V lost 4 bases and J 6 bases, leaving 17 bases between the germline ends. DNA for the CDR3: TGTGCCAGCAGCCACGTCCAGGGACTCTCTCAGCCCCAGCATTTT. Translating gives CASSHVQGLSQPQHF.

This clonotype was recorded at least ten times. The chain recombines TRBV4-1 with TRBJ1-1; D ambiguous. Trimming cost V 1 base and J 3 bases, with 3 bases left between them. CDR3 length: 12 residues. Germline lookup yields CDR1 MGHRA and CDR2 YSYEKL. The CDR3 loop is CASSQGYTEAFF. CDR3 in DNA: TGCGCCAGCAGCCAAGGTTACACTGAAGCTTTCTTT.

This clonotype was counted only a few times. The rearrangement joins TRBV12-3 or TRBV12-4 to TRBJ2-3; D is unresolved. The V end lost 6 bases, the J end lost 6 bases, and 10 bases lay between the germline ends. The CDR3 totals 12 residues. This CDR3 is CASRPRSDTQYF. The DNA for the CDR3 is TGTGCCAGCAGACCCCGTAGCGATACGCAGTATTTT.

The V and J genes are TRBV29-1 and TRBJ2-7, with 12 bases aligning to TRBD2. Germline lookup yields CDR1 SQVTM and CDR2 ANQGSEA. The V and J ends lost 6 bases and 6 bases, in that order; junction bases with no gene match: 6. The CDR3 sequence is 13 residues long. DNA of the CDR3: TGCAGCGTGGCGACTAGCGGGAGAGGCGAGCAGTACTTC. It encodes CSVATSGRGEQYF.

V is TRBV3-1 and J is TRBJ1-1, with 7 bases lining up with TRBD1. The CDR3 consists of 13 residues. V gave up 3 bases and J gave up 4 bases; unmatched junction bases: 2. Germline V gene data show CDR1 as LGHDT and CDR2 as YNNKEL (reference sequence). CDR3 protein: CASSHNRGTEAFF. The CDR3 bases are TGTGCCAGCAGCCACAACAGGGGCACTGAAGCTTTCTTT.

This clonotype was seen a handful of times. This chain connects TRBV30 to TRBJ1-4, with a weak D call TRBD1 (5 bases). This CDR3 has 13 residues. The germline CDR1 and CDR2 sequences are GTSNPN and SVGIG (reference sequence). Trimming left V 2 bases short and J 4 bases short, with 8 bases between. CDR3 loop: CAWSLGLNEKLFF. The CDR3 DNA reads TGTGCCTGGAGTCTGGGGCTTAATGAAAAACTGTTTTTT.

This clonotype turned up a few times. The rearrangement links TRBV11-2 to TRBJ2-7; 10 nucleotides line up with TRBD2. CDR1 and CDR2 (germline): SGHAT, FQNNGV. CDR3 length: 15 residues. V lost 2 bases to trimming and J lost 2 bases; unmatched junction nucleotides: 3. CDR3 nucleotides: TGTGCCAGCAGCTTAAACCTAGCGGGGGCCTACGAGCAGTACTTC. Amino acids: CASSLNLAGAYEQYF.

This clonotype was observed a few times. The rearrangement uses TRBV6-2 or TRBV6-3 and TRBJ2-1; 12 nucleotides match TRBD2. Per germline, CDR1 MNHEY and CDR2 SVGEGT. The V segment lost 2 bases and the J segment 5 bases; nucleotides outside the gene matches: 7. CDR3 size: 17 residues. The CDR3 DNA reads TGTGCCAGCAGTTACAGGACTAGCGGGAAATTTAACAATGAGCAGTTCTTC. Protein product: CASSYRTSGKFNNEQFF.

This chain uses TRBV7-2 with TRBJ2-5; TRBD2 matches at 9 bases. V was clipped by 4 bases and J by 4 bases; unmatched bases: 10. This CDR3 region has 16 residues. Germline V gives CDR1 SGHTA, CDR2 FQGNSA. CDR3 sequence: CASSSASGAPSETQYF. The DNA for the CDR3 is TGTGCCAGCAGCTCTGCTAGCGGGGCCCCCTCAGAGACCCAGTACTTC.

This clonotype was recorded a few times. V and J are TRBV7-9 and TRBJ2-3; D might be TRBD2 (5 bases). V lost 3 bases, J lost 10 bases, and 8 bases lay in between. The CDR3 runs 11 residues. Germline V gene sequence: CDR1 SEHNR, CDR2 FQNEAQ (reference sequence). The CDR3 nucleotides are TGTGCCAGCAGCTTTGAGAGGGCGCAGTATTTT. Amino acid sequence: CASSFERAQYF.

This clonotype turned up a few times. V is TRBV7-9 and J is TRBJ2-7; D is perhaps TRBD2 (6 bases). The CDR3 length is 15 residues. V lost 6 bases and J 0 bases, leaving 15 bases between the germline ends. Germline CDR1 reads SEHNR; CDR2 reads FQNEAQ (reference sequence). The CDR3 DNA reads as TGTGCCAGCAGGGTCGGGGGTCAATCCTCCTACGAGCAGTACTTC. Residues: CASRVGGQSSYEQYF.

V usage is TRBV29-1 and J usage is TRBJ2-3; no reliable D call. This CDR3 is built from 14 residues. Germline V lookup: CDR1 SQVTM, CDR2 ANQGSEA. Between the trimmed V and J ends, which lost 6 bases and 4 bases, there was a span of 17 bases. DNA of the CDR3: TGCAGCGTCCGACCTGGTCGGGTCGCAGATACGCAGTATTTT. Its protein product is CSVRPGRVADTQYF.